The clone carrying this T cell receptor beta chain was counted only a few times. Repertoires were generated with immunoSEQ multiplex PCR, while TCRdb's copy carries only in-frame clones and drops some. The sample includes about 80,000 clones, around 76% seen only once; the top ten take roughly 23%. The entry originates in a study of radiotherapy plus CTLA-4 blockade in lung cancer. The sample in question was peripheral blood, obtained from a patient treated with radiotherapy plus ipilimumab. The sequence came from a human donor with non-small cell lung cancer whose response to radiotherapy plus ipilimumab could not be evaluated. Some clones in this sample may be carry-over from other donors' samples.

CDR3 in amino acids: CATGETQYF. CDR3 nucleotide sequence: TGTGCCACCGGAGAGACCCAGTACTTC. The gene calls are TRBV7-2 and TRBJ2-5, with D unclear. Per germline, CDR1 SGHTA and CDR2 FQGNSA. The V and J ends lost 10 bases and 4 bases respectively, with 4 bases between them. CDR3 length equals 9 residues. Combining the CDR3 with reference TRBV7-2 and TRBJ2-5 gives the whole variable domain GAGVSQSPSNKVTEKGKDVELRCDPISGHTALYWYRQSLGQGLEFLIYFQGNSAPDKSGLPSDRFSAERTGGSVSTLTIQRTQQEDSAVYLCATGETQYFGPGTRLLVL.